This T cell receptor beta chain originates from a study of T cell responses to AZD1222 COVID-19 vaccine. General study points: All repertoire sampling was performed exclusively after the peak T cell response.

About this clone itself: Antigen specificity is unknown.

Clones were read by immunoSEQ multiplex PCR, and TCRdb kept only the in-frame ones, dropping some. The profile covers about 110,000 clones, with 80% to 95% appearing a single time and about 2.6% taken by the ten largest. The receptor was isolated from an adult who received the AZD1222 COVID-19 vaccine. The specimen comprised peripheral blood, sampled 28 days after the second AZD1222 dose.

CDR3 amino acids: CASSLAGGIGTEAFF. The CDR3 DNA reads TGCGCCAGCAGCTTGGCAGGGGGCATTGGCACTGAAGCTTTCTTT. V gene TRBV5-1 combines with J gene TRBJ1-1; 8 bases line up with TRBD1. The CDR3 loop spans 15 amino acids. Germline trimming cut 0 bases from V and 4 bases from J; bases unmatched to any gene: 5. Germline assignment: CDR1 SGHRS and CDR2 YFSETQ.